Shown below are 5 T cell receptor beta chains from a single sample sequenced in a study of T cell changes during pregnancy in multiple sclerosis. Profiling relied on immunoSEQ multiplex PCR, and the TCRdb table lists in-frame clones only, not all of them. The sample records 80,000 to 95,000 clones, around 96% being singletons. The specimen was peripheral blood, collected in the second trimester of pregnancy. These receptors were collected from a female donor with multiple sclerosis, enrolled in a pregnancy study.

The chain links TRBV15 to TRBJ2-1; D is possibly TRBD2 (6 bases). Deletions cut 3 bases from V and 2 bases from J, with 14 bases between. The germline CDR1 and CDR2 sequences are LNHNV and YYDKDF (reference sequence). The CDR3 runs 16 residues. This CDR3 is CATSRSLANAYNEQFF. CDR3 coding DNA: TGTGCCACCAGCAGGTCCCTAGCGAACGCCTACAATGAGCAGTTCTTC. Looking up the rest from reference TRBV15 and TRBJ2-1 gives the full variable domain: DAMVIQNPRYQVTQFGKPVTLSCSQTLNHNVMYWYQQKSSQAPKLLFHYYDKDFNNEADTPDNFQSRRPNTSFCFLDIRSPGLGDTAMYLCATSRSLANAYNEQFFGPGTRLTVL.

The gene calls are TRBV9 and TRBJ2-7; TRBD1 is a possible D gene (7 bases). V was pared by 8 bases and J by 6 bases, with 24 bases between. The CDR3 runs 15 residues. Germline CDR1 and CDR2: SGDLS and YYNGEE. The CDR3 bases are TGTGCCAGTACCCGGACCGAATCCCAGGGGGGCGAGCAGTACTTC. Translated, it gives CASTRTESQGGEQYF.

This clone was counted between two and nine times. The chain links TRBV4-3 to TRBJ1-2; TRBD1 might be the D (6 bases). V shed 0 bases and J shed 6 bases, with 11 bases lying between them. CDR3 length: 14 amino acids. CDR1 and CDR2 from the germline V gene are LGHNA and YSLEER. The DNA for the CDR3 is TGCGCCAGCAGCCAAGACGCGGGGGGCAATGGCTACACCTTC. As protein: CASSQDAGGNGYTF.

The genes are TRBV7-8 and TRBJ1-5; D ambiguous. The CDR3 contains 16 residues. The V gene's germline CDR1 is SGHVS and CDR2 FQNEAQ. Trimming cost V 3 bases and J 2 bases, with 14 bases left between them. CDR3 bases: TGTGCCAGCAGCTTGACAAGAACGCCTGGCAATCAGCCCCAGCATTTT. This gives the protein CASSLTRTPGNQPQHF.

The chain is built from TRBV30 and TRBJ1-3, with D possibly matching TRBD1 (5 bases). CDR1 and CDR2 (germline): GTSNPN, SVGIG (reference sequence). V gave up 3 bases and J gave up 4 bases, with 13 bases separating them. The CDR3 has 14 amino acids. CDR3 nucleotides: TGTGCCTGGAGGGACTTCGGGGGGGGAAACACCATATATTTT. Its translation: CAWRDFGGGNTIYF.